The source of this T cell receptor beta chain is a study of shared clonotypes between healthy human individuals. Unsorted PBMC contributed roughly 300 ng DNA, roughly 30,000 T cell genomes, to each replicate PCR. TCRdb's table, derived via immunoSEQ multiplex PCR, lists solely in-frame clones and lacks some. The sample carries roughly 510,000 clones, roughly 85% recorded once. The CDR3 totals 14 residues. CDR1 and CDR2 from the germline V gene are MNHNY and SVGAGI (reference sequence). V lost 6 bases to trimming and J lost 4 bases; unmatched junction nucleotides: 4. V and J are TRBV6-6 and TRBJ1-1; 11 bases agree with TRBD1. The TCR sequence derives from a woman between 40 and 50 years old in good health. Some clones in this sample may be carry-over from other donors' samples. Sequenced: PBMCs. The chain's CDR3 is CASRGQGAGTEAFF. For the CDR3, the DNA is TGTGCCAGCAGAGGACAGGGGGCCGGCACTGAAGCTTTCTTT.